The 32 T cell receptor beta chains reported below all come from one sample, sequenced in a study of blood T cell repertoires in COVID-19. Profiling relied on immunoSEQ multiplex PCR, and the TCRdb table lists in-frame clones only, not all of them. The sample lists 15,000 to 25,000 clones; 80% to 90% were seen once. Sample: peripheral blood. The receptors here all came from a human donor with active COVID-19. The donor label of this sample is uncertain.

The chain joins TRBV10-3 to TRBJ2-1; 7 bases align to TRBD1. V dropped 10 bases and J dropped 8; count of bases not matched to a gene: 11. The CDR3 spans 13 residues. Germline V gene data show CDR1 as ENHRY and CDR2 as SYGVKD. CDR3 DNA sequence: TGTGCCAACCGGGACAGCCAGGGCGATGAGCAGTTCTTC. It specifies CANRDSQGDEQFF.

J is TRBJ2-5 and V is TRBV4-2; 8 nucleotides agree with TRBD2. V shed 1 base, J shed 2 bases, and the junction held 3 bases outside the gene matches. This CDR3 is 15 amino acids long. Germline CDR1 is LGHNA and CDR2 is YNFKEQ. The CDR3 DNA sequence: TGTGCCAGCAGCCAAGCCTCGGGAGGGCAAGAGACCCAGTACTTC. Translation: CASSQASGGQETQYF.

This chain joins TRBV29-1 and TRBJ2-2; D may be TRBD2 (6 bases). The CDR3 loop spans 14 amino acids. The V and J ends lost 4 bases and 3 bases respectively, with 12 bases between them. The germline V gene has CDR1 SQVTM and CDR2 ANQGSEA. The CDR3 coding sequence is TGCAGCGTTGTATTAGGGACTCACACCGGGGAGCTGTTTTTT. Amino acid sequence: CSVVLGTHTGELFF.

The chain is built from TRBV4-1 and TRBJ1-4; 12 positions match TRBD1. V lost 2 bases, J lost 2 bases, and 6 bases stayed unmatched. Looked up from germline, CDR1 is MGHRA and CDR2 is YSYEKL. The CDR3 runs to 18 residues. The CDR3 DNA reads TGCGCCAGCAGCCAACAACTGGGACAGGGGGCCACTAATGAAAAACTGTTTTTT. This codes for CASSQQLGQGATNEKLFF.

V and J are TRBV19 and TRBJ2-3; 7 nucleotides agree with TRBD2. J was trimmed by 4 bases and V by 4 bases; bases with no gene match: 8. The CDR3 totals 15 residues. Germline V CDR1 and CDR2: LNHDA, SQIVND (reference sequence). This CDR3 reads CASSRTSGYPDTQYF. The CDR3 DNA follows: TGTGCCAGTAGTAGGACTAGTGGCTACCCAGATACGCAGTATTTT.

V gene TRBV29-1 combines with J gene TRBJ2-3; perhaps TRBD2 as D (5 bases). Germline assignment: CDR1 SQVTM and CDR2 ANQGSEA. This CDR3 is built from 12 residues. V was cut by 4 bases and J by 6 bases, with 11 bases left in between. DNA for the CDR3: TGCAGCGTTGCTAGCTGGCCCGATACGCAGTATTTT. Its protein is CSVASWPDTQYF.

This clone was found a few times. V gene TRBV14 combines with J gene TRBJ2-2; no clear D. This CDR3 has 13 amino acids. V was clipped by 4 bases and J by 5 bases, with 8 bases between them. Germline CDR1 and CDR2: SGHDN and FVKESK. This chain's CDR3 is CASSPLKTGELFF. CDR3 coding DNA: TGTGCCAGCAGCCCCTTAAAAACCGGGGAGCTGTTTTTT.

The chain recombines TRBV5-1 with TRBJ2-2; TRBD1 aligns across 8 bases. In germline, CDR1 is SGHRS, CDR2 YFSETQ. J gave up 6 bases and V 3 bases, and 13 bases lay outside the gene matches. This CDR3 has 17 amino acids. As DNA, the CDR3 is TGCGCCAGCAGCTACCCCGCCTGGACAGGGTTGCCCGGGGAGCTGTTTTTT. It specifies CASSYPAWTGLPGELFF.

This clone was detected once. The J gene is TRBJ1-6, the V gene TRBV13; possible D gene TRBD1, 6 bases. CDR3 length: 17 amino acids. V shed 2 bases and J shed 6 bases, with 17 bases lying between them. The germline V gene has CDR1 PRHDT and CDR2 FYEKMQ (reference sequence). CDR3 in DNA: TGTGCCAGCAGCTTAATGGGCCAGGGGAGGGCTAATTCACCCCTCCACTTT. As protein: CASSLMGQGRANSPLHF.

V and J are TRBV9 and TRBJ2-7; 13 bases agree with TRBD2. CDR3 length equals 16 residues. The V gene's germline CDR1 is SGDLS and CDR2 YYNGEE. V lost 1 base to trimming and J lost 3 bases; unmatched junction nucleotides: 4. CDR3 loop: CASSVSGLAGDYEQYF. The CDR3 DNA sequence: TGTGCCAGCAGCGTAAGCGGACTAGCGGGAGACTACGAGCAGTACTTC.

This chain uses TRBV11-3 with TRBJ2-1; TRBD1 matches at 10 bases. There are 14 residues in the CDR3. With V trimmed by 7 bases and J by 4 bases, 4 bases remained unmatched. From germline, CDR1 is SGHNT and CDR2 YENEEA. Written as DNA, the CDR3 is TGTGCCAGCAAACCGGGACAGGGGTACAATGAGCAGTTCTTC. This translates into CASKPGQGYNEQFF.

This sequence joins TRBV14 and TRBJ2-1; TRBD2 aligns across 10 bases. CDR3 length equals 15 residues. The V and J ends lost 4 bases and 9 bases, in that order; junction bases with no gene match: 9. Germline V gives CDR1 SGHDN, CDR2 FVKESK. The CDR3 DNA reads TGTGCCAGCAGCCCGGGTCTAGCGGGAGTACGTGAGCAGTTCTTC. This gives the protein CASSPGLAGVREQFF. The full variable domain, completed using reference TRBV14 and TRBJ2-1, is EAGVTQFPSHSVIEKGQTVTLRCDPISGHDNLYWYRRVMGKEIKFLLHFVKESKQDESGMPNNRFLAERTGGTYSTLKVQPAELEDSGVYFCASSPGLAGVREQFFGPGTRLTVL.

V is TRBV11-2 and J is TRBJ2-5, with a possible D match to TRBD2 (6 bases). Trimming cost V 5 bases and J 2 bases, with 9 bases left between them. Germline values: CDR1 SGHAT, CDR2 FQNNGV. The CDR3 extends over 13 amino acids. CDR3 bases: TGTGCCAGCAGCCCCAGCGGGCAAGAGACCCAGTACTTC. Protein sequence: CASSPSGQETQYF.

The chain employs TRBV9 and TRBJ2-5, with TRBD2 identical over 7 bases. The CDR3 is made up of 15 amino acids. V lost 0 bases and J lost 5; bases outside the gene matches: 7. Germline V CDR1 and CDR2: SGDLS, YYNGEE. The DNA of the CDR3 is TGTGCCAGCAGCGTAGGGGCGGGAGCGGGGGAGACCCAGTACTTC. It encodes CASSVGAGAGETQYF.

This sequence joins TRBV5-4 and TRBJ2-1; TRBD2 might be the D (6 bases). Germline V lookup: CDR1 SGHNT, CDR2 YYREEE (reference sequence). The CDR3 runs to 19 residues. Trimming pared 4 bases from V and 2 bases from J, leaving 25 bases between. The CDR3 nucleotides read TGTGCCAGCAGCCGAAGAATAAAAAACCGGGACTCGACCTACAATGAGCAGTTCTTC. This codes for CASSRRIKNRDSTYNEQFF.

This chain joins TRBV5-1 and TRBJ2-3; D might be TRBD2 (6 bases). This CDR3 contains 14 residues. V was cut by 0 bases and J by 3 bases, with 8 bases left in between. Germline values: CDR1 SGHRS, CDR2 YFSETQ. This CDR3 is CASSLAAGTDTQYF. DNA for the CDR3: TGCGCCAGCAGCTTGGCCGCGGGGACAGATACGCAGTATTTT.

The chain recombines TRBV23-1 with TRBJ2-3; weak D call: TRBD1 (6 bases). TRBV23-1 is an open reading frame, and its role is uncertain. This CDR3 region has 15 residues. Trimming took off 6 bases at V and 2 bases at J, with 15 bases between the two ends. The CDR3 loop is CASRQGRWYTDTQYF. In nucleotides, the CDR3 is TGCGCCAGCAGACAGGGCCGTTGGTACACAGATACGCAGTATTTT.

The CDR3 DNA reads as TGTGCCAGCAGTGAATGGGACAGGGTTATGAACACTGAAGCTTTCTTT. Translation: CASSEWDRVMNTEAFF. This chain links TRBV2 with TRBJ1-1; 9 bases map to TRBD1. Trimming at V came to 2 bases and at J to 0 bases, leaving 4 bases not matched to a gene. The CDR3 extends over 16 amino acids. Per germline, CDR1 SNHLY and CDR2 FYNNEI.

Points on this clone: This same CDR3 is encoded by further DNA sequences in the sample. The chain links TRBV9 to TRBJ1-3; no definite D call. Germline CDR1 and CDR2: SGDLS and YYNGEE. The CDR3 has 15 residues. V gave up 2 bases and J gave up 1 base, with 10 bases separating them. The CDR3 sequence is CASSVGGVSGNTIYF. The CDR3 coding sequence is TGTGCCAGCAGCGTGGGCGGGGTTTCTGGAAACACCATATATTTT.

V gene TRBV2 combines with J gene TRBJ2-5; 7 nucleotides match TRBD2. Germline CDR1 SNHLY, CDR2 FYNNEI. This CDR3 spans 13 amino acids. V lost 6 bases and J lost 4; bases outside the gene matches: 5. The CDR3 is CASSPGEGETQYF. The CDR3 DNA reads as TGTGCCAGCAGCCCGGGGGAGGGAGAGACCCAGTACTTC. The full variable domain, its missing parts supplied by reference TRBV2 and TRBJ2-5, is EPEVTQTPSHQVTQMGQEVILRCVPISNHLYFYWYRQILGQKVEFLVSFYNNEISEKSEIFDDQFSVERPDGSNFTLKIRSTKLEDSAMYFCASSPGEGETQYFGPGTRLLVL.

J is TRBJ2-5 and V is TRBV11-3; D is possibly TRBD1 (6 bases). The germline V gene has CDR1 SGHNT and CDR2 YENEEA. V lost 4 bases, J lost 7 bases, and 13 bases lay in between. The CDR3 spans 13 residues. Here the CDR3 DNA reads TGTGCCAGCAGCTCCACACAGGGCGGGACCCAGTACTTC. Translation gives CASSSTQGGTQYF.

CDR3 loop: CASSSGTSGMTDTQYF. For the CDR3, the DNA is TGTGCCAGCAGCTCAGGGACTAGCGGGATGACAGATACGCAGTATTTT. The rearrangement links TRBV7-3 to TRBJ2-3; 13 nucleotides line up with TRBD2. The germline gives CDR1 SGHTA, CDR2 FQGTGA. The CDR3 length is 16 residues. The junction had 4 bases not matched to a gene; V was cut back by 4 bases and J by 3 bases.

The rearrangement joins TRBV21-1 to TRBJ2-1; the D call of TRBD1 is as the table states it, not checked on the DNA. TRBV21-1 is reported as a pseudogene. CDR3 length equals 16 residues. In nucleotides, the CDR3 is TGTGCCAGCAGCCCACGGGACATCAGCTCCTACAATGAGCAGTTCTTC. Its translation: CASSPRDISSYNEQFF.

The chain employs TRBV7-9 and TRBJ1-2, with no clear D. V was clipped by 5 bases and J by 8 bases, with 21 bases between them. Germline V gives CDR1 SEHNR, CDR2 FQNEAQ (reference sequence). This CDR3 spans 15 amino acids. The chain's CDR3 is CASSREEWQAGGYTF. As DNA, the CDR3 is TGTGCCAGCAGCCGAGAGGAGTGGCAGGCGGGGGGCTACACCTTC. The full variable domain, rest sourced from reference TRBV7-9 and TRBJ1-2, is DTGVSQNPRHKITKRGQNVTFRCDPISEHNRLYWYRQTLGQGPEFLTYFQNEAQLEKSRLLSDRFSAERPKGSFSTLEIQRTEQGDSAMYLCASSREEWQAGGYTFGSGTRLTVV.

The CDR3 loop reads CASSQADRDNYGYTF. CDR3 in DNA: TGCGCCAGCAGCCAGGCAGACAGGGATAACTATGGCTACACCTTC. This rearrangement joins TRBV4-1 to TRBJ1-2; 7 nucleotides align to TRBD1. The CDR3 extends over 15 amino acids. The germline gives CDR1 MGHRA, CDR2 YSYEKL. The J segment lost 1 base and the V segment lost 3 bases, leaving 5 bases of the junction unmatched.

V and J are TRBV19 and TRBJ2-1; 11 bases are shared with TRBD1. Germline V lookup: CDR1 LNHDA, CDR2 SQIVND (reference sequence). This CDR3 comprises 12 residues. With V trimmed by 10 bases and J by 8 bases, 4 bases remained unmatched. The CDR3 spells CAISDRGHEQFF. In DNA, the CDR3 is TGTGCCATCTCGGACAGGGGGCATGAGCAGTTCTTC.

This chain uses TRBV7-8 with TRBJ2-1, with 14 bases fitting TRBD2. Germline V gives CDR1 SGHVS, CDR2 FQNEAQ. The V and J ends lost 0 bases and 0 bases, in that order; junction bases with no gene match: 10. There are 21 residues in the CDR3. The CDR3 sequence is CASSLAGLAGALSPSYNEQFF. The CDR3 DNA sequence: TGTGCCAGCAGCTTAGCGGGACTAGCGGGAGCCCTCTCCCCCTCCTACAATGAGCAGTTCTTC.

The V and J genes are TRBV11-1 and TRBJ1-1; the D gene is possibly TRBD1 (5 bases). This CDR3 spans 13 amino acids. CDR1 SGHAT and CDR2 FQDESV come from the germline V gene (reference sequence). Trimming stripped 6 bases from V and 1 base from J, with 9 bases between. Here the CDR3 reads CASRFDRNTEAFF. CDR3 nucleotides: TGTGCCAGCAGGTTCGACAGGAACACTGAAGCTTTCTTT.

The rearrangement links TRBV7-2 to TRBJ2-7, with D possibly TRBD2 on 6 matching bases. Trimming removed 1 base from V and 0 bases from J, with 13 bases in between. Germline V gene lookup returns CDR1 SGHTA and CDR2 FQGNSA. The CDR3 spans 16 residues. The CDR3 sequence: CASSLEFSGSSYEQYF. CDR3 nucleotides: TGTGCCAGCAGCTTAGAATTTAGCGGAAGCTCCTACGAGCAGTACTTC.

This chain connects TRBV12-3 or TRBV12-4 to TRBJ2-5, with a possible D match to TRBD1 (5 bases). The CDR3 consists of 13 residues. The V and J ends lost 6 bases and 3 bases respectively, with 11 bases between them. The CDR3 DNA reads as TGTGCCAGCAGGAAGACAGCAAAAGAGACCCAGTACTTC. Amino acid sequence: CASRKTAKETQYF.

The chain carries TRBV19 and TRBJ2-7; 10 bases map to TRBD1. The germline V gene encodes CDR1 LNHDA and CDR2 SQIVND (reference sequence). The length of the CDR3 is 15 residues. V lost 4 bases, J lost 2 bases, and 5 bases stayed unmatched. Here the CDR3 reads CASSRSGTGAYEQYF. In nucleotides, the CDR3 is TGTGCCAGTAGTAGGAGCGGGACAGGGGCCTACGAGCAGTACTTC. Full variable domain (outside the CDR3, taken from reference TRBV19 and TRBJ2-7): DGGITQSPKYLFRKEGQNVTLSCEQNLNHDAMYWYRQDPGQGLRLIYYSQIVNDFQKGDIAEGYSVSREKKESFPLTVTSAQKNPTAFYLCASSRSGTGAYEQYFGPGTRLTVT.

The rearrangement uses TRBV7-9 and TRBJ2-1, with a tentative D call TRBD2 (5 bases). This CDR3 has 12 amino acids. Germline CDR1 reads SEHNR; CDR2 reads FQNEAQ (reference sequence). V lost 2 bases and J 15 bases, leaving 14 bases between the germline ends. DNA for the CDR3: TGTGCCAGCAGCTTATCTTCCGGGGTCGGGTTCTTC. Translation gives CASSLSSGVGFF.